This TCR beta chain comes out of a study of shared clonotypes between healthy human individuals. This was a deep-level run. In replicate PCRs of unsorted PBMC, around 300 ng DNA, around 30,000 T cell genomes, was used. Sequenced by immunoSEQ multiplex PCR; TCRdb stores in-frame clones only, minus some. The sample carries hundreds of thousands of clones, 79% recorded once. In germline, CDR1 is MNHEY, CDR2 SVGAGI. The CDR3 spans 15 residues. Trimming took off 4 bases at V and 4 bases at J, with 16 bases between the two ends. Researchers drew on roughly 82 million PBMCs for genomic DNA from unsorted samples.

This sequence joins TRBV6-5 and TRBJ1-1; D remains unclear. This TCR was sampled from a woman in her thirties or forties in good health. Some clones in this sample may be carry-over from other donors' samples. The specimen sequenced was PBMCs. The CDR3 here is CASSSPATRGTEAFF. In nucleotides, the CDR3 is TGTGCCAGCAGTTCTCCGGCAACGCGGGGCACTGAAGCTTTCTTT.